One and the same sample provided the 17 T cell receptor beta chains below, sequenced in a study of cytomegalovirus exposure and HLA in healthy donors. This PCR relied on a set of 60 Vbeta primers and 13 Jbeta primers. TCRdb's table, derived via immunoSEQ multiplex PCR, lists solely in-frame clones and lacks some. The sample includes approximately 44,000 clones, approximately 81% of them seen just once. The sequenced material came from PBMCs. These receptors originate from a man in his fifties in good health and CMV-seronegative.

The J gene is TRBJ1-1, the V gene TRBV19; D uncertain. Germline V lookup: CDR1 LNHDA, CDR2 SQIVND (reference sequence). The CDR3 length is 14 residues. Trimming removed 3 bases at V and 6 bases at J, with 14 bases between. CDR3 in amino acids: CASSIPHSGAEAFF. The CDR3 DNA follows: TGTGCCAGTAGTATCCCCCATTCGGGAGCTGAAGCTTTCTTT.

The rearrangement uses TRBV25-1 and TRBJ1-4; no firm D call. There are 14 residues in the CDR3. V lost 6 bases, J lost 7 bases, and 15 bases lay in between. CDR1 and CDR2 from the germline V gene are MGHDK and SYGVNS. Here the CDR3 reads CASSFQPEGEKLFF. DNA of the CDR3: TGTGCCAGCAGCTTTCAACCGGAGGGTGAAAAACTGTTTTTT.

The rearrangement uses TRBV5-3 and TRBJ1-2, with unresolved D. TRBV5-3 has ORF status, its function being uncertain. The CDR3 spans 15 residues. V dropped 0 bases and J dropped 0 bases, with 9 bases sitting between them. The CDR3 DNA reads TGTGCCAGAAGCTTGGTAGAGGAGACTAACTATGGCTACACCTTC. It translates to CARSLVEETNYGYTF.

The chain combines TRBV6-1 with TRBJ1-2; 10 bases match TRBD1. Germline values: CDR1 MNHNS, CDR2 SASEGT. This CDR3 has 16 amino acids. The V and J ends lost 0 bases and 7 bases, in that order; junction bases with no gene match: 8. The CDR3 nucleotides read TGTGCCAGCAGTGAAGCCTGGACAGGGGGAGGCGGTGGCTACACCTTC. Translation: CASSEAWTGGGGGYTF.

V usage is TRBV5-5 and J usage is TRBJ1-5, with D uncertain. This CDR3 spans 14 amino acids. CDR1 is SGHKS, CDR2 YYEKEE, per germline (reference sequence). V was trimmed by 0 bases and J by 7 bases, leaving 11 bases between them. For the CDR3, the DNA is TGTGCCAGCAGCTTGGTTTCTACCGAACAGCCCCAGCATTTT. It yields the protein CASSLVSTEQPQHF.

The chain couples TRBV10-3 to TRBJ2-1; TRBD2 agrees at 14 bases. The CDR3 sequence is 18 residues long. V dropped 6 bases and J dropped 0; count of bases not matched to a gene: 7. Germline CDR1 and CDR2: ENHRY and SYGVKD. Here the CDR3 reads CAISPPGTSGSSYNEQFF. DNA of the CDR3: TGTGCCATCAGCCCTCCCGGGACTAGCGGGAGCTCCTACAATGAGCAGTTCTTC.

The chain carries TRBV23-1 and TRBJ1-3; the match to TRBD1 covers 8 bases. TRBV23-1 qualifies as an ORF whose function is uncertain. The CDR3 spans 17 residues. The junction had 9 bases not matched to a gene; V was cut back by 3 bases and J by 2 bases. The CDR3 bases are TGCGCCAGCAGTCAGGCGACAGGGGCTAGTCCTGGAAACACCATATATTTT. It yields the protein CASSQATGASPGNTIYF.

This chain joins TRBV4-3 and TRBJ2-1, with 8 bases aligning to TRBD1. Germline V CDR1 and CDR2: LGHNA, YSLEER. V lost 2 bases to trimming and J lost 2 bases; unmatched junction nucleotides: 5. This CDR3 comprises 16 residues. The CDR3 sequence is CASSQNTGGTYNEQFF. Here the CDR3 DNA reads TGCGCCAGCAGCCAAAATACAGGGGGTACCTACAATGAGCAGTTCTTC.

This clone showed up just once. The chain links TRBV5-1 to TRBJ1-1; the match to TRBD1 covers 9 bases. J lost 6 bases, V lost 7 bases, and 10 bases had no gene match. The CDR3 spans 14 residues. Germline V gene sequence: CDR1 SGHRS, CDR2 YFSETQ. The CDR3 sequence is CASGTGGAGPEAFF. DNA for the CDR3: TGCGCCAGCGGCACAGGGGGCGCTGGGCCTGAAGCTTTCTTT.

V usage is TRBV9 and J usage is TRBJ2-1; 11 bases align to TRBD2. The CDR3 contains 17 residues. CDR1 is SGDLS, CDR2 YYNGEE, per germline. After removal of 2 bases from V and 8 bases from J, the junction contained 12 bases not matched to a gene. The CDR3 loop is CASSVALTSGVGDEQFF. The CDR3 DNA is TGTGCCAGCAGCGTTGCTTTGACTAGCGGGGTCGGTGATGAGCAGTTCTTC.

J is TRBJ1-2 and V is TRBV5-1, with D possibly TRBD1 on 6 matching bases. The germline V gene has CDR1 SGHRS and CDR2 YFSETQ. The V end was cut by 0 bases, the J end by 2 bases, with 8 bases between. The CDR3 is 14 amino acids. The CDR3 sequence is CASSLGTENYGYTF. As DNA, the CDR3 is TGCGCCAGCAGCTTGGGGACAGAAAACTATGGCTACACCTTC.

This clone was found a few times. The chain combines TRBV19 with TRBJ2-5; maybe TRBD2 (6 bases). CDR3 length: 13 amino acids. The ends were cut back, 6 bases at V and 5 bases at J, with 13 bases in the middle. The germline V gene has CDR1 LNHDA and CDR2 SQIVND (reference sequence). In nucleotides, the CDR3 is TGTGCCAGTAGCGACAATCGGGGGGAGACCCAGTACTTC. It specifies CASSDNRGETQYF.

The chain is built from TRBV5-1 and TRBJ2-7, with 11 positions matching TRBD1. CDR1 is SGHRS, CDR2 YFSETQ, per germline. J lost 6 bases, V lost 4 bases, and 6 bases had no gene match. This CDR3 is 14 amino acids long. The CDR3 spells CASSTGQGAREQYF. The CDR3 region has the DNA TGCGCCAGCAGCACCGGACAGGGGGCCCGCGAGCAGTACTTC. Looking up the rest from reference TRBV5-1 and TRBJ2-7 gives the full variable domain: KAGVTQTPRYLIKTRGQQVTLSCSPISGHRSVSWYQQTPGQGLQFLFEYFSETQRNKGNFPGRFSGRQFSNSRSEMNVSTLELGDSALYLCASSTGQGAREQYFGPGTRLTVT.

V is TRBV2 and J is TRBJ2-7; D ambiguous. CDR1 is SNHLY, CDR2 FYNNEI, per germline. CDR3 length: 12 residues. Deletions cut 8 bases from V and 5 bases from J, with 13 bases between. As DNA, the CDR3 is TGTGCCAGCGTGGCCGCACGCAACGAGCAGTACTTC. It translates to CASVAARNEQYF.

The V call is TRBV14, the J call TRBJ2-1; 7 bases are shared with TRBD1. Losses at the gene ends were 0 bases for V and 7 bases for J; bases not matched to a gene: 12. The germline V gene encodes CDR1 SGHDN and CDR2 FVKESK. The CDR3 consists of 17 residues. Here the CDR3 DNA reads TGTGCCAGCAGCCAAGATGAGATGACAGGGTCTAAGAATGAGCAGTTCTTC. It encodes CASSQDEMTGSKNEQFF.

The V and J genes are TRBV5-4 and TRBJ2-7; TRBD1 matches 10 bases. Trimming at V came to 4 bases and at J to 4 bases, leaving 5 bases not matched to a gene. Germline CDR1 and CDR2: SGHNT and YYREEE (reference sequence). The CDR3 covers 14 residues. Here the CDR3 reads CASSLRTGGYEQYF. The CDR3 DNA reads TGTGCCAGCAGCCTTCGGACAGGGGGATACGAGCAGTACTTC.

This clone was observed a single time. V and J are TRBV28 and TRBJ1-2, with a tentative D call TRBD1 (5 bases). Germline CDR1 and CDR2: MDHEN and SYDVKM. The V gene lost 5 bases and the J gene lost 0 bases, with 28 bases spanning the gap. The CDR3 has 20 amino acids. CDR3 region: CASSPTRGVLVVQANYGYTF. In DNA form, the CDR3 reads TGTGCCAGCAGTCCCACTCGGGGGGTTCTGGTCGTTCAAGCTAACTATGGCTACACCTTC.